Below, 9 T cell receptor beta chains from the same sample are listed, as sequenced in a study of shared clonotypes between healthy human individuals. Method: immunoSEQ multiplex PCR; TCRdb's copy keeps in-frame clones and lacks some. The table shows about a million clones, with approximately 80% occurring only once. The material sequenced was memory CD4+ T cells from PBMCs. Documented subset: CD45RA-negative fraction. These receptors were collected from a man between 18 and 35 years old in good health. Some clones in this sample may be carry-over from other donors' samples.

The chain carries TRBV27 and TRBJ1-2; 9 bases agree with TRBD1. V was pared by 4 bases and J by 0 bases, with 15 bases of the junction left unmatched. This CDR3 has 19 amino acids. The germline gives CDR1 MNHEY, CDR2 SMNVEV (reference sequence). The CDR3 sequence: CASSSVWGQGAGTNYGYTF. The CDR3 DNA reads TGTGCCAGCAGTTCGGTTTGGGGACAGGGAGCGGGTACTAACTATGGCTACACCTTC.

This rearrangement joins TRBV5-1 to TRBJ1-1, with a possible D match to TRBD1 (6 bases). Germline V CDR1 and CDR2: SGHRS, YFSETQ. The CDR3 contains 16 residues. The V and J ends lost 6 bases and 0 bases respectively, with 18 bases between them. CDR3 sequence reads: CASTLGRGQMNTEAFF. CDR3 coding DNA: TGCGCCAGCACCTTAGGGCGGGGGCAAATGAACACTGAAGCTTTCTTT.

The rearrangement links TRBV18 to TRBJ1-1; D gene uncertain. This CDR3 region has 14 residues. CDR1 and CDR2 (germline): KGHSH, LQKENI. V lost 5 bases, J lost 1 base, and 11 bases lay in between. CDR3 sequence: CASSGSMGNTEAFF. CDR3 nucleotide sequence: TGTGCCAGCTCAGGATCGATGGGGAACACTGAAGCTTTCTTT.

The V and J genes are TRBV6-1 and TRBJ2-5; 7 nucleotides agree with TRBD2. CDR1 and CDR2 from the germline V gene are MNHNS and SASEGT. Germline trimming cut 1 base from V and 5 bases from J; bases unmatched to any gene: 10. The CDR3 loop spans 16 amino acids. The CDR3 nucleotides read TGTGCCAGCAGTGAAGAGCCTAGCGGATACAGGGAGACCCAGTACTTC. Translating it yields CASSEEPSGYRETQYF.

The J gene is TRBJ1-2, the V gene TRBV5-5; D perhaps matches TRBD1 (5 bases). Germline values: CDR1 SGHKS, CDR2 YYEKEE (reference sequence). The length of the CDR3 is 15 residues. With 0 bases removed from V and 4 bases from J, the gap between germline ends came to 13 bases. The CDR3, as DNA: TGTGCCAGCAGCTTGGGGGGGAATCGTGCCTATGGCTACACCTTC. It is translated as CASSLGGNRAYGYTF.

The chain is built from TRBV7-6 and TRBJ2-7; no definite D call. There are 13 residues in the CDR3. V was cut by 5 bases and J by 5 bases, with 13 bases left in between. Germline loops: CDR1 SGHVS, CDR2 FNYEAQ. The CDR3 region is CASSTPNAHEQYF. The CDR3, as DNA: TGTGCCAGCAGCACCCCGAACGCCCACGAGCAGTACTTC.

This clone was observed a handful of times. The chain has TRBV28 and TRBJ2-7; no firm D call. Germline values: CDR1 MDHEN, CDR2 SYDVKM. The V and J ends lost 4 bases and 7 bases respectively, with 17 bases between them. The CDR3 loop spans 14 amino acids. CDR3 region: CASSSPGLSTEQYF. The CDR3 region has the DNA TGTGCCAGCAGTTCGCCGGGCCTCTCGACGGAGCAGTACTTC.

The chain uses TRBV7-3 and TRBJ2-5, with TRBD2 identical over 8 bases. V gave up 3 bases and J gave up 0 bases; unmatched junction bases: 3. Germline values: CDR1 SGHTA, CDR2 FQGTGA. The length of the CDR3 is 15 residues. In DNA form, the CDR3 reads TGTGCCAGCAGCTTTGACGGGAGGGACCAAGAGACCCAGTACTTC. This translates into CASSFDGRDQETQYF.

The chain couples TRBV2 to TRBJ1-5, with D perhaps TRBD1 (5 bases). CDR1 is SNHLY, CDR2 FYNNEI, per germline. The CDR3 spans 13 residues. Between the trimmed V and J ends, which lost 9 bases and 5 bases, there was a span of 14 bases. The CDR3 is CASSEGRDQPQHF. In DNA, the CDR3 is TGTGCCAGTTCAGAAGGCAGGGATCAGCCCCAGCATTTT.